The present entry profiles one TCR beta chain with its context. Its antigen remains unidentified. The data were obtained in a study of OX40 agonist ivuxolimab in advanced cancers. Across the whole study: A history of anti-PD-1, anti-PD-L1 or anti-CTLA-4 therapy was acceptable, and about 37% had some. Study-level points and caveats: Some of the nonresponding patients also showed low levels of normalized T-cell clonal expansion. Not determined was the antigen specificity of the expanded peripheral T cells. Averaged across samples, CD8+ T cells carried more expanded clones than CD4+ did.

Clones were read by immunoSEQ multiplex PCR, and TCRdb kept only the in-frame ones, dropping some. The sample includes about 70,000 clones, over 70% of them seen just once. Sequenced material: CD4+ or CD8+ T cells sorted from blood, taken in a trial of the OX40 agonist ivuxolimab. This sequence was found in an adult with an advanced solid tumor such as melanoma, head and neck, liver or kidney cancer.

The CDR3: CASPVGVTGKSYEQYF. CDR3 DNA: TGTGCCAGCCCAGTTGGTGTGACAGGAAAATCCTACGAGCAGTACTTC. This rearrangement joins TRBV18 to TRBJ2-7; D possibly corresponds to TRBD1 (6 bases). Germline V gene data show CDR1 as KGHSH and CDR2 as LQKENI. This CDR3 is 16 amino acids long. V lost 8 bases to trimming and J lost 1 base, with 21 bases between them.